The rows below give T cell receptor beta chains drawn from one sample of a study of control samples from healthy donors and cancer patients. TCRdb's table, derived via immunoSEQ multiplex PCR, lists solely in-frame clones and lacks some. The top ten clones hold 30% to 40% of a sample with roughly 94,000 clones, around 85% of them seen once. Specimen: PBMCs. The receptors originated from a man between 65 and 85 years old with lung cancer. CDR3s include the opening cysteine and the closing phenylalanine or tryptophan. D genes are given only for firm matches. Rows give clone size only sometimes, using once, few, many, or a class for an expanded clone.

CDR3 | DNA | J | size | D | V
CASSFADGVEAFF | TGCGCCAGCAGCTTTGCGGACGGGGTTGAAGCTTTCTTT | TRBJ1-1 | . | . | TRBV5-1
CASSFGYEQYF | TGCGCCAGCAGCTTCGGGTACGAGCAGTACTTC | TRBJ2-7 | . | . | TRBV5-1
CASSTGYPQNTEAFF | TGTGCCAGCAGTACAGGTTATCCTCAGAACACTGAAGCTTTCTTT | TRBJ1-1 | . | . | TRBV25-1
CASSPRTGGYTF | TGTGCCAGCAGCCCCCGGACAGGAGGCTACACCTTC | TRBJ1-2 | . | TRBD1 | TRBV7-2
CASSLQGPGGYTF | TGTGCCAGCAGCCTACAGGGGCCAGGAGGCTACACCTTC | TRBJ1-2 | . | TRBD1 | TRBV7-3
CASTASGANVLTF | TGTGCCAGCACGGCCTCTGGGGCCAACGTCCTGACTTTC | TRBJ2-6 | . | . | TRBV2
CASSMDRLYNEQFF | TGTGCCAGTAGTATGGACAGGCTCTACAATGAGCAGTTCTTC | TRBJ2-1 | . | TRBD1 | TRBV19
CATSEFPGHNNQPQHF | TGTGCCACCAGTGAATTTCCCGGACATAACAATCAGCCCCAGCATTTT | TRBJ1-5 | . | . | TRBV24-1
CASRNSGAGYGYTF | TGTGCCAGCAGAAATTCAGGGGCGGGCTATGGCTACACCTTC | TRBJ1-2 | once | . | TRBV28
CASRKGAATRGGYTF | TGTGCCAGCAGAAAAGGGGCCGCTACCCGAGGTGGCTACACCTTC | TRBJ1-2 | many | . | TRBV2
CASRRDRGYGYTF | TGTGCCAGCAGACGAGACAGGGGCTATGGCTACACCTTC | TRBJ1-2 | . | TRBD1 | TRBV6-5
CASSLIGKMSGYTF | TGTGCCAGCAGTTTGATAGGGAAGATGAGCGGCTACACCTTC | TRBJ1-2 | once | . | TRBV28
CASSAEAGQGNSGNTIYF | TGTGCCAGCAGCGCCGAAGCGGGACAGGGTAACTCTGGAAACACCATATATTTT | TRBJ1-3 | . | TRBD1 | TRBV9
CASSWTVYQPQHF | TGTGCCAGCAGTTGGACAGTTTATCAGCCCCAGCATTTT | TRBJ1-5 | once | . | TRBV2
CASSEPGAGEKLFF | TGTGCCAGCAGTGAACCAGGGGCCGGTGAAAAACTGTTTTTT | TRBJ1-4 | . | . | TRBV6-1
CASSPPKTSGYNEQFF | TGTGCCAGCTCACCACCGAAGACTAGCGGTTACAATGAGCAGTTCTTC | TRBJ2-1 | . | TRBD2 | TRBV18
CASSKPHTGLGGEKLFF | TGTGCCAGCAGTAAGCCCCACACAGGGTTGGGAGGGGAAAAACTGTTTTTT | TRBJ1-4 | . | . | TRBV25-1
CASSLKRTGDYEQYF | TGCGCCAGCAGCCTTAAAAGGACAGGGGACTACGAGCAGTACTTC | TRBJ2-7 | . | TRBD1 | TRBV4-1
CASSVQAGIYEQYF | TGTGCCAGCAGCGTACAAGCGGGAATCTACGAGCAGTACTTC | TRBJ2-7 | . | TRBD2 | TRBV9
CASSLRSGGTDTQYF | TGTGCCAGCAGCTTACGGAGCGGGGGCACAGATACGCAGTATTTT | TRBJ2-3 | . | TRBD2 | TRBV7-8
CAWSPGGGAWNKAFF | TGTGCCTGGAGTCCTGGGGGAGGGGCATGGAATAAAGCTTTCTTT | TRBJ1-1 | . | . | TRBV30
CASSPGTGGNTIYF | TGTGCCAGCAGCCCCGGGACTGGTGGAAACACCATATATTTT | TRBJ1-3 | . | . | TRBV7-9
CATSDGLGEAFF | TGTGCCACCAGTGATGGGCTCGGAGAAGCTTTCTTT | TRBJ1-1 | . | . | TRBV24-1
CATSRDSAGAGELFF | TGTGCCACCAGCAGAGATTCCGCGGGGGCCGGGGAGCTGTTTTTT | TRBJ2-2 | few | TRBD2 | TRBV15
CASSTGQGATNTEAFF | TGTGCCAGTAGTACGGGACAGGGGGCGACGAACACTGAAGCTTTCTTT | TRBJ1-1 | . | TRBD1 | TRBV19
CASSYPTGTLSYGYTF | TGTGCCAGCAGTTACCCTACAGGGACCCTATCCTATGGCTACACCTTC | TRBJ1-2 | . | . | TRBV6-2/TRBV6-3
CASSPRTSGYNEQFF | TGTGCCAGCTCACCTCGAACTAGCGGTTACAATGAGCAGTTCTTC | TRBJ2-1 | . | TRBD2 | TRBV18